Listed here are 29 T cell receptor beta chains from one sample, sequenced in a study of Ad26.COV2.S vaccination and SARS-CoV-2 variants. Assay used: immunoSEQ multiplex PCR; TCRdb lists only in-frame clones, some missing. The table has hundreds of thousands of clones, around 89% seen once. Treatment denoted: 19 received Ad26.COV2.S at low or high dose, single or two shots; a few received placebo; per-sample allocation not given. Sampling was performed 63 days after the first vaccine or placebo injection. This specimen consisted of peripheral blood, obtained in a trial of Ad26.COV2.S vaccine versus placebo. These receptors all come from a person between 18 and 65 years old who received the Ad26.COV2.S COVID-19 vaccine or a placebo.

The chain joins TRBV5-4 to TRBJ2-5; no firm D call. The germline V and J ends were trimmed by 7 bases and 1 base, with 11 bases remaining between them. Germline V gene data show CDR1 as SGHNT and CDR2 as YYREEE (reference sequence). CDR3 length: 13 amino acids. The chain's CDR3 is CASQQKIQETQYF. Here the CDR3 DNA reads TGTGCCAGCCAGCAGAAAATCCAAGAGACCCAGTACTTC.

The chain combines TRBV6-6 with TRBJ2-5; 8 nucleotides align to TRBD2. With 6 bases clipped from V and 5 bases from J, the junction kept 14 bases outside the gene matches. Germline V gene lookup returns CDR1 MNHNY and CDR2 SVGAGI (reference sequence). The CDR3 runs 16 residues. CDR3 sequence (DNA): TGTGCCAGCAGGGACCCCCCTGGGACTAGGGTCGAGACCCAGTACTTC. Translation gives CASRDPPGTRVETQYF.

This chain links TRBV4-2 with TRBJ1-4, with a possible D match to TRBD1 (6 bases). This CDR3 is 14 amino acids long. The V gene's germline CDR1 is LGHNA and CDR2 YNFKEQ. The V end was cut by 4 bases, the J end by 7 bases, with 13 bases between. The CDR3 sequence: CASSLFGGSEKLFF. The CDR3, as DNA: TGTGCCAGCAGCCTCTTTGGGGGCAGTGAAAAACTGTTTTTT.

The V and J genes are TRBV6-5 and TRBJ1-5; 8 positions agree with TRBD1. Germline assignment: CDR1 MNHEY and CDR2 SVGAGI. This CDR3 comprises 13 residues. V gave up 4 bases and J gave up 9 bases; unmatched junction bases: 5. This CDR3 is CASSSDREGPQHF. DNA for the CDR3: TGTGCCAGCAGTTCGGACAGGGAAGGGCCCCAGCATTTT.

V gene TRBV27 combines with J gene TRBJ2-7; D is tentatively TRBD1 or TRBD2 (5 bases each). V dropped 6 bases and J dropped 2 bases, with 14 bases sitting between them. The germline CDR1 and CDR2 sequences are MNHEY and SMNVEV (reference sequence). There are 14 residues in the CDR3. The CDR3 coding sequence is TGTGCCAGCAGCGGGACGGCTTCTACCTACGAGCAGTACTTC. This gives the protein CASSGTASTYEQYF.

J is TRBJ1-3 and V is TRBV18, with unresolved D. CDR1 KGHSH and CDR2 LQKENI come from the germline V gene. This CDR3 has 13 residues. V dropped 6 bases and J dropped 1 base, with 7 bases sitting between them. CDR3 coding DNA: TGTGCCAGCTCTGACGGGTCTGGAAACACCATATATTTT. The encoded protein is CASSDGSGNTIYF. Complete variable domain (other parts from reference TRBV18 and TRBJ1-3): NAGVMQNPRHLVRRRGQEARLRCSPMKGHSHVYWYRQLPEEGLKFMVYLQKENIIDESGMPKERFSAEFPKEGPSILRIQQVVRGDSAAYFCASSDGSGNTIYFGEGSWLTVV.

The V gene is TRBV15, the J gene TRBJ1-4; 9 nucleotides line up with TRBD1. Germline trimming cut 3 bases from V and 11 bases from J; bases unmatched to any gene: 4. Germline CDR1 and CDR2: LNHNV and YYDKDF (reference sequence). This CDR3 spans 13 amino acids. The CDR3 DNA sequence: TGTGCCACCAGCAGGGACAGGGGTCGGAAACTGTTTTTT. It codes for CATSRDRGRKLFF.

CDR3: CASSNGLAGTNDGELFF. DNA for the CDR3: TGTGCCAGCAGCAACGGACTAGCGGGGACCAACGACGGGGAGCTGTTTTTT. This sequence joins TRBV7-8 and TRBJ2-2, with 12 nucleotides matching TRBD2. Germline V gives CDR1 SGHVS, CDR2 FQNEAQ. Germline trimming cut 5 bases from V and 7 bases from J; bases unmatched to any gene: 11. CDR3 size: 17 residues.

The V and J genes are TRBV5-1 and TRBJ2-1, with 11 bases that match TRBD1. Germline values: CDR1 SGHRS, CDR2 YFSETQ. After removal of 4 bases from V and 7 bases from J, the junction contained 7 bases not matched to a gene. The CDR3 is 15 residues long. CDR3 sequence reads: CASSPRDRGVNEQFF. CDR3 sequence (DNA): TGCGCCAGCAGCCCCCGGGACAGGGGGGTGAATGAGCAGTTCTTC.

This clone occurred a few times. The rearrangement uses TRBV6-5 and TRBJ2-7; the match to TRBD2 covers 10 bases. In germline, CDR1 is MNHEY, CDR2 SVGAGI. Trimming at V came to 2 bases and at J to 3 bases, leaving 4 bases not matched to a gene. The CDR3 sequence is 15 residues long. The CDR3 reads CASSYPSGSYYEQYF. CDR3 sequence (DNA): TGTGCCAGCAGTTACCCTAGCGGGAGTTACTACGAGCAGTACTTC.

The V call is TRBV19, the J call TRBJ1-4; D is unclear. In germline, CDR1 is LNHDA, CDR2 SQIVND (reference sequence). This CDR3 has 14 amino acids. V was clipped by 4 bases and J by 10 bases, with 16 bases between them. In DNA form, the CDR3 reads TGTGCCAGTAGTACCCCCGGCCTGGAGGGAAAACTGTTTTTT. Its protein is CASSTPGLEGKLFF.

This rearrangement joins TRBV7-2 to TRBJ2-7; D not resolved. V was cut by 4 bases and J by 2 bases, with 9 bases left in between. This CDR3 spans 13 amino acids. CDR1 and CDR2 (germline): SGHTA, FQGNSA. CDR3 loop: CASSSYTAYEQYF. In nucleotides, the CDR3 is TGTGCCAGCAGCTCCTACACAGCCTACGAGCAGTACTTC. The entire variable domain, with the rest obtained from reference TRBV7-2 and TRBJ2-7, is as follows: GAGVSQSPSNKVTEKGKDVELRCDPISGHTALYWYRQSLGQGLEFLIYFQGNSAPDKSGLPSDRFSAERTGGSVSTLTIQRTQQEDSAVYLCASSSYTAYEQYFGPGTRLTVT.

The V call is TRBV7-8, the J call TRBJ2-1; D is possibly TRBD2 (5 bases). The V end lost 7 bases, the J end lost 2 bases, and 9 bases lay between the germline ends. The CDR3 extends over 13 amino acids. The germline V gene encodes CDR1 SGHVS and CDR2 FQNEAQ. CDR3 sequence (DNA): TGTGCCAGCACTAGCATCGCCTACAATGAGCAGTTCTTC. It codes for CASTSIAYNEQFF.

This clone came up a few times. The chain is built from TRBV2 and TRBJ2-2; D gene ambiguous. The germline V and J ends were trimmed by 3 bases and 6 bases, with 8 bases remaining between them. The CDR3 extends over 13 amino acids. Germline values: CDR1 SNHLY, CDR2 FYNNEI. In nucleotides, the CDR3 is TGTGCCAGCAGTGACGGGTACCCCGGGGAGCTGTTTTTT. This gives the protein CASSDGYPGELFF.

A few counts support this clone. The CDR3 loop is CASSESSGGGPLHF. CDR3 DNA sequence: TGTGCCAGCAGCGAGTCCTCGGGGGGGGGACCCCTCCACTTT. The rearrangement uses TRBV9 and TRBJ1-6, with D possibly being TRBD1 (5 bases). V gave up 3 bases and J gave up 12 bases, with 16 bases separating them. This CDR3 comprises 14 residues. Germline V gene lookup returns CDR1 SGDLS and CDR2 YYNGEE.

The genes are TRBV18 and TRBJ2-1, with 7 bases aligning to TRBD1. This CDR3 is 15 amino acids long. The V segment lost 4 bases and the J segment 7 bases; nucleotides outside the gene matches: 10. Germline V gene sequence: CDR1 KGHSH, CDR2 LQKENI. CDR3 sequence reads: CASSRPGTVENEQFF. CDR3 bases: TGTGCCAGCTCACGACCCGGGACAGTCGAGAATGAGCAGTTCTTC.

This clone was counted a few times. The chain combines TRBV7-9 with TRBJ2-7; 7 nucleotides agree with TRBD2. Germline V gene data show CDR1 as SEHNR and CDR2 as FQNEAQ (reference sequence). J gave up 2 bases and V 6 bases, and 10 bases lay outside the gene matches. The CDR3 runs to 15 residues. The CDR3 reads CASRLVSGGTYEQYF. CDR3 in DNA: TGTGCCAGCAGGTTGGTCTCCGGGGGGACCTACGAGCAGTACTTC.

V and J are TRBV5-1 and TRBJ2-1; possibly TRBD1 or TRBD2 for D (5 bases each). The V and J ends lost 4 bases and 7 bases respectively, with 12 bases between them. CDR1 and CDR2 (germline): SGHRS, YFSETQ. The CDR3 is made up of 13 amino acids. The CDR3 DNA reads TGCGCCAGCAGCGTCATGGGACGGAATGAGCAGTTCTTC. Its protein product is CASSVMGRNEQFF.

The V gene is TRBV5-4, the J gene TRBJ1-2, with a weak D call TRBD1 (5 bases). CDR3 size: 14 residues. V shed 7 bases and J shed 5 bases, with 18 bases lying between them. Germline CDR1 and CDR2: SGHNT and YYREEE (reference sequence). The CDR3 is CASRAPGQIYGYTF. The CDR3 region has the DNA TGTGCCAGCCGGGCCCCAGGACAAATATATGGCTACACCTTC.

The V and J genes are TRBV6-6 and TRBJ2-7; 8 positions agree with TRBD2. With 6 bases clipped from V and 9 bases from J, the junction kept 16 bases outside the gene matches. The CDR3 runs 15 residues. Germline CDR1 MNHNY, CDR2 SVGAGI (reference sequence). As DNA, the CDR3 is TGTGCCAGCAGCCAACTAGCGGACATCCCGATTCGGCAGTACTTC. This translates into CASSQLADIPIRQYF.

The rearrangement links TRBV6-5 to TRBJ2-1, with TRBD2 as a possible D gene (5 bases). Germline CDR1 reads MNHEY; CDR2 reads SVGAGI. This CDR3 has 15 residues. Trimming removed 5 bases at V and 4 bases at J, with 15 bases between. CDR3 loop: CASSTDYRPYNEQFF. DNA of the CDR3: TGTGCCAGCAGTACAGACTACCGCCCGTACAATGAGCAGTTCTTC.

The genes are TRBV14 and TRBJ1-4; D call uncertain. The CDR3 spans 14 residues. Trimming cost V 2 bases and J 4 bases, with 8 bases left between them. Germline CDR1 and CDR2: SGHDN and FVKESK. In DNA form, the CDR3 reads TGTGCCAGCAGCCAACAACGGTATAATGAAAAACTGTTTTTT. Amino acid sequence: CASSQQRYNEKLFF.

V gene TRBV3-1 (or the pseudogene TRBV3-2) combines with J gene TRBJ1-5, with 7 bases identical to TRBD1. CDR3 length: 16 residues. Trimming took 3 bases from V and 0 from J; bases not matched to a gene: 5. Germline CDR1 and CDR2: LGHDT and YNNKEL (reference sequence). The CDR3 coding sequence is TGTGCCAGCAGCCAGGGGACAGCGTATAGCAATCAGCCCCAGCATTTT. It yields the protein CASSQGTAYSNQPQHF.

The gene calls are TRBV10-2 and TRBJ2-1; 8 bases align to TRBD1. The J segment lost 6 bases and the V segment lost 6 bases, leaving 7 bases of the junction unmatched. Per the germline V gene, CDR1 is WSHSY and CDR2 is SAAADI. There are 14 residues in the CDR3. The CDR3 DNA follows: TGCGCCAGCAGGGGGACAGGAACTGGCAATGAGCAGTTCTTC. Its protein product is CASRGTGTGNEQFF.

This sequence joins TRBV6-5 and TRBJ2-7; tentative D call: TRBD1 (6 bases). Germline lookup yields CDR1 MNHEY and CDR2 SVGAGI. This CDR3 spans 16 amino acids. The ends were cut back, 0 bases at V and 1 base at J, with 13 bases in the middle. CDR3 nucleotides: TGTGCCAGCAGTTACTCCACAGGGCACGTTTCCTACGAGCAGTACTTC. Translation: CASSYSTGHVSYEQYF.

This clone was found a few times. The chain joins TRBV19 to TRBJ2-2, with TRBD2 matching 8 bases. The V and J ends lost 7 bases and 0 bases, in that order; junction bases with no gene match: 7. Germline CDR1 is LNHDA and CDR2 is SQIVND (reference sequence). The CDR3 is 16 residues long. The CDR3 DNA reads as TGTGCCAGTACCAAAGTACTAGCGGCGAACACCGGGGAGCTGTTTTTT. Protein product: CASTKVLAANTGELFF.

This sequence joins TRBV5-1 and TRBJ2-1; 13 nucleotides agree with TRBD2. V shed 0 bases, J shed 9 bases, and the junction held 9 bases outside the gene matches. The CDR3 sequence is 17 residues long. CDR1 is SGHRS and CDR2 is YFSETQ in the germline V gene. CDR3 loop: CASSLAFGLAGASEQFF. The CDR3 DNA reads TGCGCCAGCAGCTTGGCTTTTGGACTAGCGGGAGCAAGTGAGCAGTTCTTC.

The chain joins TRBV23-1 to TRBJ1-6, with 8 bases aligning to TRBD1. TRBV23-1 is an ORF, and what it does is uncertain. The CDR3 runs to 15 residues. J was trimmed by 5 bases and V by 6 bases; bases with no gene match: 6. This CDR3 reads CASSRTGRHNSPLHF. The CDR3 DNA follows: TGCGCCAGCAGCCGGACAGGGAGACATAATTCACCCCTCCACTTT.

The chain combines TRBV6-5 with TRBJ1-5; D is possibly TRBD1 (5 bases). The CDR3 contains 13 residues. Germline CDR1 MNHEY, CDR2 SVGAGI. Trimming cost V 6 bases and J 2 bases, with 8 bases left between them. The CDR3 coding sequence is TGTGCCAGCAGACGACAGCGCAATCAGCCCCAGCATTTT. This gives the protein CASRRQRNQPQHF.